At least ten counts were recorded for the clone carrying this T cell receptor beta chain. This specimen comes from a study of T cells of healthy individuals. TCRdb independently ran MiXCR on the 5' RACE reads; one entry per CDR3 protein. Counted here are over 95,000 distinct CDR3 sequences, under 20% occurring once; the ten biggest clones make up 6.2%. CDR1 is LGHNA, CDR2 YNFKEQ, per germline. This CDR3 contains 15 residues. Trimming removed 1 base from V and 7 bases from J, with 16 bases in between. The origin of this receptor is a human donor in good health. This sequence joins TRBV4-2 and TRBJ1-1; possibly TRBD1 for D (5 bases). This CDR3 reads CASSQVGQGGGEAFF. CDR3 sequence (DNA): TGTGCCAGCAGCCAAGTGGGGCAGGGAGGAGGTGAAGCTTTCTTT.